This T cell receptor (beta chain) is drawn from a study of T-cell memory formation after mild COVID-19. General observations from the study: Contracting clones from day 15 to 85 had balanced CD4/CD8; later expanders favoured CD4+. The study found contracting CD4+ clones mainly in CM and EM and contracting CD8+ clones in EMRA.

This clonotype has just a few counts. Its cognate antigen is unknown. After 5'RACE with constant-segment primers, TCR alpha and TCR beta cDNA libraries carrying sample barcodes and UMIs were obtained. TCRdb independently ran MiXCR on the 5' RACE reads; one entry per CDR3 protein. The profile covers a few hundred thousand distinct CDR3 sequences, with more than 9% appearing a single time and less than 4% taken by the ten largest. The sample taken for sequencing was PBMCs or a T cell subset sorted from them (not recorded which). This TCR derives from a man between 18 and 29 years old who had mild COVID-19 (a few samples of this study predate the infection). Cell type and time point are not known.

The CDR3 sequence is CASSLTHTGTGYSNGYTF. CDR3 DNA sequence: TGTGCCAGCAGCTTAACTCATACGGGGACAGGATACAGCAATGGCTACACCTTC. The chain links TRBV7-3 to TRBJ1-2; 8 nucleotides agree with TRBD1. Germline trimming cut 0 bases from V and 6 bases from J; bases unmatched to any gene: 15. The CDR3 extends over 18 amino acids. Germline-derived CDR1 and CDR2 are SGHTA and FQGTGA.